This is a list of T cell receptor beta chains from one sample in a study of PD-L1 blockade in urothelial cancer. Sequenced by immunoSEQ multiplex PCR; TCRdb stores in-frame clones only, minus some. Of some 50,000 clones detected, around 88% appear once; the ten largest clones hold roughly 14%. The material was PBMCs, obtained around atezolizumab (anti-PD-L1) treatment. These TCRs come from a woman aged 55-75 years with urothelial cancer. The CDR3 runs from the conserved cysteine through the conserved F or W. A D gene is named only where the DNA matches it firmly. Some rows mark clone size as missing; the rest say once, few, many or name a class of expanded clone.

TRBV7-3	.	TRBJ2-1	TRBD2	TGTGCCAGCAGCCTCGAACTAGCGGGGGGGAATGAGCAGTTCTTC	CASSLELAGGNEQFF
TRBV7-9	.	TRBJ2-1	.	TGTGCCAGCAGCAGCATAGGGAGGCCAAGCTCCTACAATGAGCAGTTCTTC	CASSSIGRPSSYNEQFF
TRBV11-2	.	TRBJ2-3	TRBD2	TGTGCCAGCAGCTTAGCGGGACTAGCGGGGGGAGCAGATACGCAGTATTTT	CASSLAGLAGGADTQYF
TRBV27	.	TRBJ2-7	.	TGTGCCAGCACGCCCCCGGGTGGGAGTTCCTACGAGCAGTACTTC	CASTPPGGSSYEQYF
TRBV7-9	.	TRBJ2-3	.	TGTGCCAGCAGCTTAGATCAGGTCCCAAATACGCAGTATTTT	CASSLDQVPNTQYF
TRBV9	.	TRBJ2-5	TRBD2	TGTGCCAGCAGCGTAGGTACAGCGGGATTACAAGAGACCCAGTACTTC	CASSVGTAGLQETQYF
TRBV7-8	.	TRBJ2-5	TRBD2	TGTGCCAGCAGCTTAGTCCGCCGCACTAGCGGGGGGCCCCAAGAGACCCAGTACTTC	CASSLVRRTSGGPQETQYF
TRBV13	once	TRBJ2-7	.	TGTGCCAGCAGCGTGGACAGAGCCTACGAGCAGTACTTC	CASSVDRAYEQYF
TRBV9	.	TRBJ2-2	.	TGTGCCAGCAGGGCCCAGGGGCAGAACACCGGGGAGCTGTTTTTT	CASRAQGQNTGELFF
TRBV2	.	TRBJ1-5	TRBD1	TGTGCCAGCAGTCGGACAGGGTGGGGGATTAATCAGCCCCAGCATTTT	CASSRTGWGINQPQHF